Each of the 30 T cell receptor beta chains below was sequenced from the same sample in a study of T cell responses to AZD1222 COVID-19 vaccine. Method: immunoSEQ multiplex PCR; TCRdb's copy keeps in-frame clones and lacks some. Of over 85,000 clones listed, approximately 90% are singletons. The sequences come from peripheral blood, collected on day 0 of AZD1222 vaccination. Source of these receptors: an adult in good health.

This clone was detected a few times. The V gene is TRBV29-1, the J gene TRBJ1-1, with 8 positions matching TRBD1. CDR1 is SQVTM, CDR2 ANQGSEA, per germline. Unmatched junction bases numbered 3, after V lost 1 base and J lost 11 bases. The CDR3 is 11 amino acids. DNA of the CDR3: TGCAGCGTTGAAGGGGGACAGGTGGCTTTCTTT. Protein sequence: CSVEGGQVAFF. Complete variable domain (other parts from reference TRBV29-1 and TRBJ1-1): SAVISQKPSRDICQRGTSLTIQCQVDSQVTMMFWYRQQPGQSLTLIATANQGSEATYESGFVIDKFPISRPNLTFSTLTVSNMSPEDSSIYLCSVEGGQVAFFGQGTRLTVV.

This clone was recorded only once. This chain uses TRBV29-1 with TRBJ1-2; maybe TRBD1 (6 bases). This CDR3 is 13 amino acids long. Germline CDR1 SQVTM, CDR2 ANQGSEA. V shed 6 bases and J shed 6 bases, with 17 bases lying between them. The CDR3 DNA follows: TGCAGCGTCGACCTAGGGGGTGCCGATGGCTACACCTTC. Translating gives CSVDLGGADGYTF.

V is TRBV5-1 and J is TRBJ1-1; possibly TRBD1 for D (5 bases). Per germline, CDR1 SGHRS and CDR2 YFSETQ. This CDR3 is 14 amino acids long. Deletions cut 3 bases from V and 8 bases from J, with 17 bases between. CDR3 bases: TGCGCCAGCAGCTCGAACCCTCGGGGGTCCGAAGCTTTCTTT. Protein: CASSSNPRGSEAFF.

The gene calls are TRBV7-9 and TRBJ1-1, with unresolved D. The CDR3 contains 13 residues. V dropped 3 bases and J dropped 5 bases, with 10 bases sitting between them. Per the germline V gene, CDR1 is SEHNR and CDR2 is FQNEAQ (reference sequence). In DNA form, the CDR3 reads TGTGCCAGCAGCTTCCAGGCTCGAACTGAAGCTTTCTTT. Residues: CASSFQARTEAFF.

The chain uses TRBV2 and TRBJ2-1, with 11 positions matching TRBD2. The CDR3 sequence is 15 residues long. With V trimmed by 8 bases and J by 5 bases, 8 bases remained unmatched. CDR1 is SNHLY and CDR2 is FYNNEI in the germline V gene. In DNA form, the CDR3 reads TGTGCCAGCGGCCTAGGGACTAGCGGACACAATGAGCAGTTCTTC. This sequence encodes CASGLGTSGHNEQFF.

The V and J genes are TRBV5-1 and TRBJ1-1, with D hard to call. This CDR3 has 13 amino acids. Trimming took off 0 bases at V and 7 bases at J, with 10 bases between the two ends. The V gene's germline CDR1 is SGHRS and CDR2 YFSETQ. As DNA, the CDR3 is TGCGCCAGCAGCTTGGTACGGGGAAATGAAGCTTTCTTT. Protein: CASSLVRGNEAFF.

This sequence joins TRBV6-6 and TRBJ2-3; D tentatively reads TRBD1 or TRBD2 (5 bases each). The CDR3 is 16 residues long. Germline lookup yields CDR1 MNHNY and CDR2 SVGAGI (reference sequence). Deletions cut 6 bases from V and 2 bases from J, with 18 bases between. The CDR3 sequence: CASSLRGIGATDTQYF. The CDR3 nucleotides read TGTGCCAGCAGCCTCAGAGGGATTGGGGCCACAGATACGCAGTATTTT.

The chain recombines TRBV5-1 with TRBJ1-1; TRBD1 might be the D (6 bases). Per germline, CDR1 SGHRS and CDR2 YFSETQ. Trimming pared 4 bases from V and 4 bases from J, leaving 17 bases between. This CDR3 comprises 15 residues. CDR3 sequence (DNA): TGCGCCAGCAGCACACAGGGCCCGCCGGGCACTGAAGCTTTCTTT. Translating gives CASSTQGPPGTEAFF. Based on the CDR3 plus reference TRBV5-1 and TRBJ1-1, the full variable domain is KAGVTQTPRYLIKTRGQQVTLSCSPISGHRSVSWYQQTPGQGLQFLFEYFSETQRNKGNFPGRFSGRQFSNSRSEMNVSTLELGDSALYLCASSTQGPPGTEAFFGQGTRLTVV.

V and J are TRBV4-1 and TRBJ2-7; 11 nucleotides line up with TRBD1. The CDR3 sequence is 15 residues long. Looked up from germline, CDR1 is MGHRA and CDR2 is YSYEKL. The V segment lost 0 bases and the J segment 2 bases; nucleotides outside the gene matches: 0. In nucleotides, the CDR3 is TGCGCCAGCAGCCAAGAGGGACAGGGGGCCTACGAGCAGTACTTC. Translated: CASSQEGQGAYEQYF.

The CDR3 DNA sequence: TGTGCCAGCGTAAGGACAGGGGGAAGGAAGGCTGAAGCTTTCTTT. It specifies CASVRTGGRKAEAFF. The gene calls are TRBV6-5 and TRBJ1-1; TRBD1 matches 10 bases. Looked up from germline, CDR1 is MNHEY and CDR2 is SVGAGI. The CDR3 is 15 amino acids. The ends lost 8 bases at V and 6 bases at J; junction bases unmatched: 12.

This clone was seen just once. CDR3 DNA sequence: TGTGCCAGCAGCTTACAGGGTAGCTTCGATGAAGCTTTCTTT. Its protein product is CASSLQGSFDEAFF. V and J are TRBV7-8 and TRBJ1-1; maybe TRBD1 (5 bases). The CDR3 runs 14 residues. In germline, CDR1 is SGHVS, CDR2 FQNEAQ. Trimming shortened V by 2 bases and J by 7 bases, and 14 bases separated the two germline ends.

The chain links TRBV9 to TRBJ1-2, with D unresolved. The CDR3 contains 13 residues. In germline, CDR1 is SGDLS, CDR2 YYNGEE. Trimming cost V 4 bases and J 1 base, with 8 bases left between them. The CDR3 loop is CASSIYNNYGYTF. In nucleotides, the CDR3 is TGTGCCAGCAGCATCTACAATAACTATGGCTACACCTTC.

V is TRBV9 and J is TRBJ2-7; no firm D call. The CDR3 has 13 amino acids. The ends were cut back, 0 bases at V and 0 bases at J, with 4 bases in the middle. Germline values: CDR1 SGDLS, CDR2 YYNGEE. The CDR3 loop is CASSVDLSYEQYF. Here the CDR3 DNA reads TGTGCCAGCAGCGTAGACCTCTCCTACGAGCAGTACTTC.

The chain joins TRBV19 to TRBJ2-2; TRBD1 agrees at 7 bases. The CDR3 covers 15 residues. Germline V gives CDR1 LNHDA, CDR2 SQIVND (reference sequence). The trim removed 6 bases at V and 2 bases at J, leaving 6 bases unmatched. The CDR3 coding sequence is TGTGCCAGTAGCCAGACAGGGAGTAACACCGGGGAGCTGTTTTTT. This encodes CASSQTGSNTGELFF. Full variable domain (outside the CDR3, taken from reference TRBV19 and TRBJ2-2): DGGITQSPKYLFRKEGQNVTLSCEQNLNHDAMYWYRQDPGQGLRLIYYSQIVNDFQKGDIAEGYSVSREKKESFPLTVTSAQKNPTAFYLCASSQTGSNTGELFFGEGSRLTVL.

This sequence joins TRBV6-5 and TRBJ2-5, with D maybe TRBD2 (5 bases). The CDR3 is made up of 13 amino acids. Looked up from germline, CDR1 is MNHEY and CDR2 is SVGAGI. The V and J ends lost 5 bases and 5 bases respectively, with 12 bases between them. The chain's CDR3 is CASSPSNPETQYF. CDR3 DNA: TGTGCCAGCAGTCCTAGCAACCCGGAGACCCAGTACTTC.

This rearrangement joins TRBV6-5 to TRBJ2-7; D unresolved. The CDR3 runs 14 residues. Germline-derived CDR1 and CDR2 are MNHEY and SVGAGI. V was pared by 0 bases and J by 2 bases, with 8 bases between. CDR3 in amino acids: CASSYSRQPYEQYF. The CDR3 nucleotides read TGTGCCAGCAGTTACTCCCGTCAGCCCTACGAGCAGTACTTC.

The chain couples TRBV11-2 to TRBJ2-1, with 10 bases identical to TRBD1. The ends lost 5 bases at V and 7 bases at J; junction bases unmatched: 11. There are 16 residues in the CDR3. Germline-derived CDR1 and CDR2 are SGHAT and FQNNGV. The CDR3 DNA reads as TGTGCCAGCAGCCGCACCGGGACAGGGGAGGGGAATGAGCAGTTCTTC. Encoded protein: CASSRTGTGEGNEQFF.

This chain joins TRBV7-2 and TRBJ2-7; D unresolved. Trimming pared 2 bases from V and 7 bases from J, leaving 15 bases between. Germline-derived CDR1 and CDR2 are SGHTA and FQGNSA. This CDR3 is built from 14 residues. Here the CDR3 DNA reads TGTGCCAGCAGCTTAAGGAGTTCTTTCGGGGAGCAGTACTTC. Translation: CASSLRSSFGEQYF.

The genes are TRBV19 and TRBJ1-4; D call uncertain. Trimming took 7 bases from V and 0 from J, leaving 9 bases between them. The CDR3 covers 14 residues. CDR1 and CDR2 from the germline V gene are LNHDA and SQIVND (reference sequence). The CDR3 nucleotides are TGTGCCAGTATGGGAGACGCAACTAATGAAAAACTGTTTTTT. It specifies CASMGDATNEKLFF.

V gene TRBV7-9 combines with J gene TRBJ2-1; D possibly corresponds to TRBD2 (6 bases). The CDR3 is 15 amino acids. Germline V gene data show CDR1 as SEHNR and CDR2 as FQNEAQ (reference sequence). Trimming pared 1 base from V and 2 bases from J, leaving 9 bases between. The CDR3 loop reads CASSLDGSPYNEQFF. The CDR3 nucleotides are TGTGCCAGCAGCTTAGACGGGAGTCCCTACAATGAGCAGTTCTTC.

V gene TRBV3-1 (or the pseudogene TRBV3-2) combines with J gene TRBJ1-1; D is undetermined. There are 14 residues in the CDR3. Trimming took off 2 bases at V and 0 bases at J, with 7 bases between the two ends. Germline lookup yields CDR1 LGHDT and CDR2 YNNKEL (reference sequence). The DNA for the CDR3 is TGTGCCAGCAGCCAATCGTACATGAACACTGAAGCTTTCTTT. Its protein is CASSQSYMNTEAFF.

The genes are TRBV18 and TRBJ1-3, with TRBD1 as a possible D gene (5 bases). The CDR3 contains 14 residues. V gave up 2 bases and J gave up 1 base, with 6 bases separating them. Per the germline V gene, CDR1 is KGHSH and CDR2 is LQKENI. CDR3 in amino acids: CASSPAGSGNTIYF. For the CDR3, the DNA is TGTGCCAGCTCACCAGCAGGGTCTGGAAACACCATATATTTT.

This chain connects TRBV4-2 to TRBJ1-1; D is ambiguous. V was cut by 0 bases and J by 9 bases, with 11 bases left in between. The CDR3 length is 13 residues. The germline V gene has CDR1 LGHNA and CDR2 YNFKEQ. The CDR3 DNA sequence: TGTGCCAGCAGCCAAGAAATGGATAGGAAAGCTTTCTTT. Residues: CASSQEMDRKAFF.

This rearrangement joins TRBV19 to TRBJ2-6; TRBD1 matches at 9 bases. Germline-derived CDR1 and CDR2 are LNHDA and SQIVND (reference sequence). The V and J ends lost 7 bases and 2 bases, in that order; junction bases with no gene match: 6. The CDR3 has 16 amino acids. CDR3 nucleotide sequence: TGTGCCAGTACTCGGGGACAGGGAACTGGGGCCAACGTCCTGACTTTC. Translation gives CASTRGQGTGANVLTF.

The chain employs TRBV28 and TRBJ2-1; TRBD2 matches 9 bases. There are 16 residues in the CDR3. V trimming: 6 bases; J trimming: 2 bases; junction bases outside the gene matches: 8. Per germline, CDR1 MDHEN and CDR2 SYDVKM. CDR3 nucleotide sequence: TGTGCCAGCAGGCCCCTTGGCGGGGGGGCCTACAATGAGCAGTTCTTC. Translated, it gives CASRPLGGGAYNEQFF.

This clone has a handful of counts. This CDR3 reads CASSLLGGGFF. In DNA form, the CDR3 reads TGTGCCAGCAGCCTCCTCGGAGGTGGTTTCTTT. The chain employs TRBV3-1 (or the pseudogene TRBV3-2) and TRBJ1-1; unclear D gene. The V gene's germline CDR1 is LGHDT and CDR2 YNNKEL (reference sequence). The CDR3 sequence is 11 residues long. Trimming took 4 bases from V and 13 from J, leaving 13 bases between them.

This chain connects TRBV7-2 to TRBJ2-7, with TRBD1 identical over 10 bases. Trimming removed 4 bases from V and 2 bases from J; junction bases left unmatched: 5. CDR1 and CDR2 from the germline V gene are SGHTA and FQGNSA. This CDR3 is 15 amino acids long. CDR3 nucleotides: TGTGCCAGCAGCTCGAGGGACAGGGGTGCCTACGAGCAGTACTTC. Amino acid sequence: CASSSRDRGAYEQYF. Combining the CDR3 with reference TRBV7-2 and TRBJ2-7 gives the whole variable domain GAGVSQSPSNKVTEKGKDVELRCDPISGHTALYWYRQSLGQGLEFLIYFQGNSAPDKSGLPSDRFSAERTGGSVSTLTIQRTQQEDSAVYLCASSSRDRGAYEQYFGPGTRLTVT.

CDR3: CASSLAGGRSTEAFF. The CDR3 region has the DNA TGTGCCAGCAGCTTGGCGGGAGGGCGGTCCACTGAAGCTTTCTTT. The chain combines TRBV5-5 with TRBJ1-1; D not certain. V was cut by 0 bases and J by 4 bases, with 13 bases left in between. The CDR3 sequence is 15 residues long. CDR1 is SGHKS and CDR2 is YYEKEE in the germline V gene (reference sequence). Full variable domain (outside the CDR3, taken from reference TRBV5-5 and TRBJ1-1): DAGVTQSPTHLIKTRGQQVTLRCSPISGHKSVSWYQQVLGQGPQFIFQYYEKEERGRGNFPDRFSARQFPNYSSELNVNALLLGDSALYLCASSLAGGRSTEAFFGQGTRLTVV.

The rearrangement uses TRBV7-2 and TRBJ1-1; TRBD1 might be the D (6 bases). The CDR3 spans 14 residues. V lost 5 bases to trimming and J lost 1 base, with 11 bases between them. Germline-derived CDR1 and CDR2 are SGHTA and FQGNSA. CDR3 DNA sequence: TGTGCCAGCAGCAGTCAGGGGCGGAACACTGAAGCTTTCTTT. Protein: CASSSQGRNTEAFF.

V and J are TRBV6-5 and TRBJ2-4; 15 nucleotides align to TRBD2. Germline values: CDR1 MNHEY, CDR2 SVGAGI. The CDR3 is 14 amino acids. J lost 11 bases, V lost 10 bases, and 9 bases had no gene match. The CDR3 DNA reads as TGTGCCACTTGGACTAGCGGGGGGGGAGAAGTTCAGTACTTC. It translates to CATWTSGGGEVQYF.